One and the same sample provided the 3 T cell receptor beta chains below, sequenced in a study of blood T cell repertoires in COVID-19. The repertoire was sequenced with immunoSEQ multiplex PCR; TCRdb's copy has only in-frame clones and lacks some. The table has about 140,000 clones, under 85% seen once. Material: PBMCs or T cells enriched from blood (not recorded which). All receptors derive from a woman younger than 30 who had been exposed to COVID-19.

The V call is TRBV18, the J call TRBJ1-6, with unresolved D. Germline CDR1 reads KGHSH; CDR2 reads LQKENI. This CDR3 is 14 amino acids long. Trimming left V 3 bases short and J 7 bases short, with 10 bases between. In DNA form, the CDR3 reads TGTGCCAGCTCACCCCGGGATTCGAATTCACCCCTCCACTTT. Translation: CASSPRDSNSPLHF.

This chain links TRBV14 with TRBJ2-1, with 11 bases matching TRBD2. V shed 6 bases, J shed 9 bases, and the junction held 10 bases outside the gene matches. The CDR3 runs 15 residues. Germline values: CDR1 SGHDN, CDR2 FVKESK. In nucleotides, the CDR3 is TGTGCCAGCAGACGGACTAGCGGGCCCCTCACTGAGCAGTTCTTC. Translation: CASRRTSGPLTEQFF.

This chain joins TRBV18 and TRBJ2-5; TRBD1 matches 12 bases. Germline lookup yields CDR1 KGHSH and CDR2 LQKENI. Losses at the gene ends were 3 bases for V and 4 bases for J; bases not matched to a gene: 12. The CDR3 is 18 residues long. CDR3 residues: CASSPQQAGQGAGETQYF. In DNA form, the CDR3 reads TGTGCCAGCTCACCTCAGCAGGCGGGACAGGGGGCAGGAGAGACCCAGTACTTC.